Listed here are 27 T cell receptor beta chains from one sample, sequenced in a study of early T cells in non-severe SARS-CoV-2 infection (dated by TCRdb to about 2021). The library was generated by 5' RACE. The instrument given in TCRdb is NextSeq 500. Using fastp trimming at Q25 and MiXCR clonotype assembly, TCRdb reanalyzed the public sequencing data and kept in-frame beta chains. Rows are combined by CDR3 protein, so each entry shows the most common genes and DNA. The sample yields 32,000 or so distinct CDR3 sequences; 5.5% to 7% were counted once. The ten largest clonotypes hold 4.8% of the sample. The specimen sequenced was whole blood. The receptors derive from an adult who was a healthcare worker with PCR-confirmed SARS-CoV-2 infection or an uninfected control (not recorded which).

The J gene is TRBJ2-3, the V gene TRBV7-9; no definite D call. Trimming took off 7 bases at V and 0 bases at J, with 11 bases between the two ends. The CDR3 is made up of 14 amino acids. Germline loops: CDR1 SEHNR, CDR2 FQNEAQ (reference sequence). For the CDR3, the DNA is TGTGCCAGCACCCTTCCATATAGCACAGATACGCAGTATTTT. Encoded protein: CASTLPYSTDTQYF.

This clonotype showed up many times. The chain has TRBV6-2 or TRBV6-3 and TRBJ1-1; D perhaps matches TRBD1 (6 bases). V lost 5 bases to trimming and J lost 3 bases, with 13 bases between them. Per germline, CDR1 MNHEY and CDR2 SVGEGT. The CDR3 consists of 14 residues. In DNA, the CDR3 is TGTGCCAGCAGTCAAAACAGGGTTCACACTGAAGCTTTCTTT. Amino acid sequence: CASSQNRVHTEAFF.

This clonotype was counted ten times or more. The chain links TRBV20-1 to TRBJ2-3; D unresolved. Germline V lookup: CDR1 DFQATT, CDR2 SNEGSKA (reference sequence). Between the trimmed V and J ends, which lost 1 base and 0 bases, there was a span of 11 bases. The CDR3 spans 15 residues. In DNA, the CDR3 is TGCAGTGCTAGAGGTGGCGAAACTAGCACAGATACGCAGTATTTT. Protein product: CSARGGETSTDTQYF.

This clonotype was seen many times. The chain uses TRBV7-9 and TRBJ2-2, with D possibly TRBD2 on 6 matching bases. V was cut by 5 bases and J by 4 bases, with 17 bases left in between. Germline CDR1 reads SEHNR; CDR2 reads FQNEAQ (reference sequence). This CDR3 contains 16 residues. DNA for the CDR3: TGTGCCAGCAGCCCCCAATACGGGCGGGGCACCGGGGAGCTGTTTTTT. It yields the protein CASSPQYGRGTGELFF.

A few counts support this clonotype. This chain uses TRBV14 with TRBJ2-4; D ambiguous. Germline V gene sequence: CDR1 SGHDN, CDR2 FVKESK. CDR3 length: 15 amino acids. V lost 1 base, J lost 0 bases, and 7 bases lay in between. Here the CDR3 DNA reads TGTGCCAGCAGCCAAGTTGGAGTAGCCAAAAACATTCAGTACTTC. Amino acids: CASSQVGVAKNIQYF.

This clonotype has a count of ten or more. V is TRBV7-3 and J is TRBJ2-3, with 7 bases fitting TRBD2. The V segment lost 2 bases and the J segment 10 bases; nucleotides outside the gene matches: 6. The CDR3 is 13 residues long. CDR1 and CDR2 from the germline V gene are SGHTA and FQGTGA. The CDR3 coding sequence is TGTGCCAGCAGCTTATCAACGGGAGGAGCGCAGTATTTT. This translates into CASSLSTGGAQYF.

This clonotype was seen ten or more times. The J gene is TRBJ1-1, the V gene TRBV5-1, with D perhaps matching TRBD1 (5 bases). This CDR3 is built from 13 residues. Per the germline V gene, CDR1 is SGHRS and CDR2 is YFSETQ. V was trimmed by 2 bases and J by 4 bases, leaving 9 bases between them. Written as DNA, the CDR3 is TGCGCCAGCAGCTTAGGGGTCTCCACTGAAGCTTTCTTT. The encoded protein is CASSLGVSTEAFF.

This clonotype was counted ten times or more. The rearrangement links TRBV27 to TRBJ2-1; D not certain. Germline V gene sequence: CDR1 MNHEY, CDR2 SMNVEV (reference sequence). This CDR3 comprises 14 residues. V was clipped by 3 bases and J by 1 base, with 7 bases between them. The CDR3 loop reads CASSFDTSYNEQFF. DNA of the CDR3: TGTGCCAGCAGTTTTGACACTTCCTACAATGAGCAGTTCTTC.

The chain joins TRBV19 to TRBJ2-7, with TRBD1 matching 10 bases. This CDR3 contains 16 residues. V lost 3 bases, J lost 7 bases, and 12 bases stayed unmatched. Germline V gene sequence: CDR1 LNHDA, CDR2 SQIVND (reference sequence). The CDR3 spells CASSIFPGQGLEEQYF. DNA for the CDR3: TGTGCCAGTAGTATTTTCCCGGGACAGGGGCTGGAGGAGCAGTACTTC. Using reference TRBV19 and TRBJ2-7 for the parts outside the CDR3, the full variable domain is DGGITQSPKYLFRKEGQNVTLSCEQNLNHDAMYWYRQDPGQGLRLIYYSQIVNDFQKGDIAEGYSVSREKKESFPLTVTSAQKNPTAFYLCASSIFPGQGLEEQYFGPGTRLTVT.

This clonotype came up many times. The chain carries TRBV29-1 and TRBJ2-4; no reliable D call. The CDR3 is made up of 13 amino acids. Germline V gene sequence: CDR1 SQVTM, CDR2 ANQGSEA. With 0 bases removed from V and 0 bases from J, the gap between germline ends came to 3 bases. DNA for the CDR3: TGCAGCGTTGAAGAAAGAGCCAAAAACATTCAGTACTTC. As protein: CSVEERAKNIQYF.

The J gene is TRBJ1-1, the V gene TRBV6-1; 7 positions agree with TRBD1. This CDR3 has 14 residues. CDR1 and CDR2 (germline): MNHNS, SASEGT. V lost 6 bases to trimming and J lost 6 bases; unmatched junction nucleotides: 10. CDR3 in amino acids: CASSLIQGQSEAFF. As DNA, the CDR3 is TGTGCCAGCAGCCTCATACAGGGGCAATCTGAAGCTTTCTTT.

The chain carries TRBV2 and TRBJ2-5, with 8 bases matching TRBD2. The length of the CDR3 is 14 residues. The J segment lost 5 bases and the V segment lost 8 bases, leaving 10 bases of the junction unmatched. Germline CDR1 SNHLY, CDR2 FYNNEI. The CDR3 loop reads CASFGTSRRETQYF. In DNA form, the CDR3 reads TGTGCCAGCTTCGGGACTAGTCGGCGGGAGACCCAGTACTTC.

This clonotype was seen repeatedly, ten times or more. V and J are TRBV5-4 and TRBJ2-3; D not resolved. Germline-derived CDR1 and CDR2 are SGHNT and YYREEE (reference sequence). CDR3 length: 14 residues. V lost 0 bases and J lost 6, with 11 bases in between. CDR3 coding DNA: TGTGCCAGCAGCTTGGATTGGGATTTCGATACGCAGTATTTT. The encoded protein is CASSLDWDFDTQYF.

In the case of this clonotype: This may come from a read error, since a much larger clone is one base off. The V call is TRBV29-1, the J call TRBJ2-1, with 8 bases that match TRBD2. There are 15 residues in the CDR3. Germline V gene data show CDR1 as SQVTM and CDR2 as ANQGSEA. The CDR3 reads CSVVSSGFSNNEQFF. The DNA for the CDR3 is TGCAGCGTTGTCTCTAGCGGGTTCTCCAACAATGAGCAGTTCTTC.

The chain couples TRBV3-1 to TRBJ2-1, with a possible D match to TRBD1 (6 bases). The length of the CDR3 is 16 residues. The germline CDR1 and CDR2 sequences are LGHDT and YNNKEL (reference sequence). Trimming stripped 2 bases from V and 3 bases from J, with 14 bases between. CDR3 DNA sequence: TGTGCCAGCAGCCAAACCCTTGGGGGCAGCTACAATGAGCAGTTCTTC. Its translation is CASSQTLGGSYNEQFF.

This clonotype was counted many times. The J gene is TRBJ2-6, the V gene TRBV18, with 8 bases that match TRBD1. Germline-derived CDR1 and CDR2 are KGHSH and LQKENI. V dropped 3 bases and J dropped 3; count of bases not matched to a gene: 7. The CDR3 extends over 17 amino acids. The CDR3 coding sequence is TGTGCCAGCTCACCCTTCAGCAGGGGGCTTGGGGCCAACGTCCTGACTTTC. Residues: CASSPFSRGLGANVLTF.

This clonotype was seen at least ten times. The J gene is TRBJ2-1, the V gene TRBV7-2; perhaps TRBD2 as D (5 bases). The germline V gene has CDR1 SGHTA and CDR2 FQGNSA. The CDR3 sequence is 13 residues long. V lost 2 bases to trimming and J lost 8 bases, with 10 bases between them. This chain's CDR3 is CASSLRRAYEQFF. DNA for the CDR3: TGTGCCAGCAGCTTAAGGCGGGCCTATGAGCAGTTCTTC.

In this sample, this clonotype turned up a few times. The chain couples TRBV2 to TRBJ2-2; D is tentatively TRBD1 or TRBD2 (6 bases each). The V end lost 11 bases, the J end lost 4 bases, and 20 bases lay between the germline ends. Germline V gene sequence: CDR1 SNHLY, CDR2 FYNNEI. This CDR3 comprises 15 residues. The CDR3 DNA sequence: TGTGCCCACCCGAGGGGGGCTTTACCCACCGGGGAGCTGTTTTTT. Translated: CAHPRGALPTGELFF.

This chain links TRBV5-1 with TRBJ2-7; no firm D call. The germline gives CDR1 SGHRS, CDR2 YFSETQ. The V end was cut by 1 base, the J end by 4 bases, with 15 bases between. CDR3 size: 15 residues. This chain's CDR3 is CASSLSPVTRYEQYF. CDR3 sequence (DNA): TGCGCCAGCAGCTTGAGTCCCGTGACAAGGTACGAGCAGTACTTC. The full variable domain, rest sourced from reference TRBV5-1 and TRBJ2-7, is KAGVTQTPRYLIKTRGQQVTLSCSPISGHRSVSWYQQTPGQGLQFLFEYFSETQRNKGNFPGRFSGRQFSNSRSEMNVSTLELGDSALYLCASSLSPVTRYEQYFGPGTRLTVT.

There are many counts of this clonotype. The rearrangement links TRBV9 to TRBJ2-7; 7 nucleotides align to TRBD1. The CDR3 sequence is 14 residues long. V gave up 4 bases and J gave up 0 bases; unmatched junction bases: 4. Germline V lookup: CDR1 SGDLS, CDR2 YYNGEE. The CDR3 protein is CASSRDRTSYEQYF. Here the CDR3 DNA reads TGTGCCAGCAGCAGGGACAGAACCTCCTACGAGCAGTACTTC.

The rearrangement joins TRBV29-1 to TRBJ2-2; TRBD1 is a possible D gene (6 bases). Germline CDR1 is SQVTM and CDR2 is ANQGSEA. With 7 bases removed from V and 0 bases from J, the gap between germline ends came to 9 bases. This CDR3 region has 13 residues. This CDR3 reads CSARTANTGELFF. CDR3 DNA sequence: TGCAGCGCTAGGACAGCGAACACCGGGGAGCTGTTTTTT.

The V call is TRBV5-4, the J call TRBJ2-3; D tentatively reads TRBD1 or TRBD2 (5 bases each). Trimming pared 4 bases from V and 4 bases from J, leaving 19 bases between. The CDR3 runs 16 residues. Germline values: CDR1 SGHNT, CDR2 YYREEE (reference sequence). This CDR3 reads CASSTLGTNPPDTQYF. The CDR3 DNA reads as TGTGCCAGCAGCACTCTGGGGACCAACCCCCCAGATACGCAGTATTTT. The variable domain in full, with the rest retrieved from reference TRBV5-4 and TRBJ2-3, is ETGVTQSPTHLIKTRGQQVTLRCSSQSGHNTVSWYQQALGQGPQFIFQYYREEENGRGNFPPRFSGLQFPNYSSELNVNALELDDSALYLCASSTLGTNPPDTQYFGPGTRLTVL.

Ten or more counts support this clonotype. This chain connects TRBV7-9 to TRBJ1-6; D may be TRBD1 (6 bases). This CDR3 has 14 amino acids. The germline V gene has CDR1 SEHNR and CDR2 FQNEAQ (reference sequence). V dropped 4 bases and J dropped 5 bases, with 9 bases sitting between them. CDR3 loop: CASSSDSHNSPLHF. Written as DNA, the CDR3 is TGTGCCAGCAGCTCGGACAGCCATAATTCACCCCTCCACTTT.

The table lists this clonotype with many counts. The chain employs TRBV7-2 and TRBJ2-1; 7 nucleotides match TRBD1. With V trimmed by 0 bases and J by 4 bases, 3 bases remained unmatched. CDR3 length: 15 residues. The germline CDR1 and CDR2 sequences are SGHTA and FQGNSA. Written as DNA, the CDR3 is TGTGCCAGCAGCTTAGCCGGGACAGATTACAATGAGCAGTTCTTC. It yields the protein CASSLAGTDYNEQFF.

This clonotype appeared many times. The V call is TRBV3-1, the J call TRBJ1-1; the match to TRBD1 covers 8 bases. In germline, CDR1 is LGHDT, CDR2 YNNKEL (reference sequence). Trimming took 7 bases from V and 3 from J; bases not matched to a gene: 1. CDR3 length: 12 amino acids. The CDR3 DNA reads as TGTGCCAGCAAACAGGGGGACACTGAAGCTTTCTTT. This sequence encodes CASKQGDTEAFF.

The gene calls are TRBV29-1 and TRBJ1-3; D unclear. The CDR3 has 14 residues. With 7 bases removed from V and 0 bases from J, the gap between germline ends came to 13 bases. CDR1 and CDR2 from the germline V gene are SQVTM and ANQGSEA. CDR3 sequence reads: CSAQRGTSGNTIYF. CDR3 DNA: TGCAGCGCCCAACGGGGTACCTCTGGAAACACCATATATTTT.

This clonotype has only a few counts. This chain joins TRBV12-3 or TRBV12-4 and TRBJ2-1, with TRBD1 matching over 10 bases. There are 15 residues in the CDR3. J gave up 7 bases and V 4 bases, and 7 bases lay outside the gene matches. The CDR3 loop reads CASSSGTGEGNEQFF. The CDR3 nucleotides read TGTGCCAGCAGTTCCGGGACAGGGGAGGGAAATGAGCAGTTCTTC.